Below are 15 T cell receptor beta chains sequenced from a single sample in a study of synovial regulatory T cells in juvenile arthritis. Each patient with active arthritis gave synovial fluid along with matched peripheral blood. Only in-frame clones appear in the TCRdb table, and some are missing; sequencing was by immunoSEQ multiplex PCR. This sample's table reports around 2,000 clones. Sequencing was done on a sample of Treg cells from the synovium. These receptors were taken from a donor between 2 and 29 years old with juvenile idiopathic arthritis.

The chain employs TRBV27 and TRBJ2-5; the D call of TRBD2 rests on TCRdb alone, since no DNA is present to check it. CDR3 size: 16 residues. No DNA is recorded. The germline V gene encodes CDR1 MNHEY and CDR2 SMNVEV (reference sequence). This chain's CDR3 is CASSPRLAGAGKTQYF.

This clone counts as medium-sized (0.01 to 0.1%) by frequency. The V gene is TRBV7-9, the J gene TRBJ2-3; TCRdb proposes TRBD2, but this gene call is untestable without DNA. Germline values: CDR1 SEHNR, CDR2 FQNEAQ (reference sequence). This CDR3 contains 15 residues. No coding sequence is recorded. CDR3 amino acids: CASSLVRGGTDTQYF.

Judged by frequency, this clone is medium-sized. This sequence joins TRBV6-1 and TRBJ2-7; absent DNA, TCRdb's TRBD1 call cannot be checked. The CDR3 totals 14 residues. No DNA is given. Germline CDR1 MNHNS, CDR2 SASEGT. The CDR3 protein is CASSTGQGAEEQYF.

This clone is medium-sized by frequency. J is TRBJ1-5 and V is TRBV5-1. The CDR3 runs to 12 residues. The coding DNA is unavailable. The germline CDR1 and CDR2 sequences are SGHRS and YFSETQ. The CDR3 here is CASSLGDQPQHF.

This clone is called medium-sized (0.01 to 0.1%) based on its frequency. The V gene is TRBV10-2, the J gene TRBJ1-6. Germline CDR1 reads WSHSY; CDR2 reads SAAADI. The CDR3 runs to 14 residues. The nucleotide record is missing. The CDR3 is CASSERGWNSPLHF.

By frequency, this clone registers medium-sized (0.01 to 0.1%). V is TRBV7-8 and J is TRBJ1-2. The CDR3 sequence is 12 residues long. The nucleotide record is missing. Germline V CDR1 and CDR2: SGHVS, FQNEAQ. The CDR3 sequence: CASTEDNYGYTF.

This clone counts as medium-sized by frequency. This chain links TRBV9 with TRBJ2-3; the D gene TCRdb calls, TRBD2, cannot be checked with no DNA. The CDR3 contains 15 residues. No nucleotide data were recorded. CDR1 is SGDLS and CDR2 is YYNGEE in the germline V gene. This CDR3 is CASSVGLAGTDTQYF. Drawing the rest from reference TRBV9 and TRBJ2-3, the complete variable domain is DSGVTQTPKHLITATGQRVTLRCSPRSGDLSVYWYQQSLDQGLQFLIQYYNGEERAKGNILERFSAQQFPDLHSELNLSSLELGDSALYFCASSVGLAGTDTQYFGPGTRLTVL.

V is TRBV2 and J is TRBJ1-5. The CDR3 sequence is 14 residues long. The DNA is unrecorded. Germline V gene lookup returns CDR1 SNHLY and CDR2 FYNNEI. The CDR3 protein is CASSELSVGQPQHF.

The V gene is TRBV7-3, the J gene TRBJ2-5; TCRdb's D gene call, TRBD2, goes unchecked for lack of DNA. The CDR3 totals 15 residues. No DNA was logged. Germline CDR1 reads SGHTA; CDR2 reads FQGTGA. This CDR3 reads CASSPVGAGRETQYF.

This clone is medium-sized by frequency. The gene calls are TRBV5-6 and TRBJ2-7; TCRdb's D call, TRBD1, is unchecked because there is no DNA. CDR1 SGHDT and CDR2 YYEEEE come from the germline V gene. This CDR3 has 15 amino acids. DNA was not recorded. The CDR3 is CASSSQDRGHYEQYF.

The V call is TRBV30, the J call TRBJ2-1; no DNA is available, so the TRBD2 call from TCRdb remains unchecked. CDR3 length equals 13 residues. The DNA is not on file. Germline V gene data show CDR1 as GTSNPN and CDR2 as SVGIG (reference sequence). The CDR3 spells CAWGTSGRAQQFF.

This clone is labeled medium-sized based on frequency. The rearrangement joins TRBV7-9 to TRBJ2-1; TCRdb proposes TRBD2, but this gene call is untestable without DNA. This CDR3 has 15 residues. There is no recorded DNA. CDR1 SEHNR and CDR2 FQNEAQ come from the germline V gene (reference sequence). CDR3 in amino acids: CASSLDLITEGEQFF.

The chain has TRBV20-1 and TRBJ2-5; TCRdb's D call of TRBD2 is untestable without DNA. The CDR3 length is 11 residues. No DNA was logged. Germline lookup yields CDR1 DFQATT and CDR2 SNEGSKA (reference sequence). The chain's CDR3 is CSARATKTQYF.

Judged by frequency, this clone is medium-sized. The V call is TRBV5-4, the J call TRBJ1-4; TCRdb names TRBD1, which stays unverified in the absence of DNA. The CDR3 contains 16 residues. No DNA is given. Germline assignment: CDR1 SGHNT and CDR2 YYREEE (reference sequence). The CDR3 protein is CASSLDRAGRNEKLFF.

This clone is labeled medium-sized (0.01 to 0.1%) based on frequency. CDR3 loop: CASSQDYRMGHNEQFF. The chain combines TRBV4-2 with TRBJ2-1; there is no DNA to check the TCRdb D call of TRBD1. CDR3 length: 16 residues. The entry carries no DNA sequence. Per the germline V gene, CDR1 is LGHNA and CDR2 is YNFKEQ.